This T cell receptor (beta chain) was identified in a study of blood T cell repertoires in COVID-19. In the study overall: COVID-19 samples, acute and convalescent, were from the United States, Italy and Spain. PBMCs, B-cell-depleted T cells, or T cells provided the cDNA or gDNA that made up the material.

Original processing methods: How many nucleated cells were present was estimated from reference gene primer amplification. Using immunoSEQ multiplex PCR, the repertoire was profiled, and TCRdb retains in-frame clones only, with some absent. V and J calls and clone size follow that table, whereas D and trimming were derived from the DNA. Among about 84,000 clones listed, around three quarters were seen once. V shed 0 bases and J 8 bases; nucleotides not matched to a gene: 14. Germline CDR1 and CDR2: SGHRS and YFSETQ. CDR3 length equals 17 residues. The sample was peripheral blood. The sequence was obtained from a man aged 70 or older with acute or convalescent COVID-19. This chain joins TRBV5-1 and TRBJ1-2; 9 bases agree with TRBD1. The CDR3 DNA follows: TGCGCCAGCAGCTTGGGGTCAAAGGCTGGGACAGGGTCGGGCTACACCTTC. Amino acids: CASSLGSKAGTGSGYTF. The full variable domain, completed using reference TRBV5-1 and TRBJ1-2, is KAGVTQTPRYLIKTRGQQVTLSCSPISGHRSVSWYQQTPGQGLQFLFEYFSETQRNKGNFPGRFSGRQFSNSRSEMNVSTLELGDSALYLCASSLGSKAGTGSGYTFGSGTRLTVV.